The entry below describes one T cell receptor beta chain. The sample comes from a study of PD-L1 blockade in urothelial cancer. Time point denoted: peripheral blood 6 weeks after treatment start. Germline CDR1 and CDR2: MNHEY and SVGAGI. V shed 0 bases, J shed 3 bases, and the junction held 3 bases outside the gene matches. The CDR3 extends over 15 amino acids. Profiling relied on immunoSEQ multiplex PCR, and the TCRdb table lists in-frame clones only, not all of them. The sample yields some 120,000 clones, about 89% seen once. The chain recombines TRBV6-5 with TRBJ2-5, with 8 bases matching TRBD1. This sample comprised PBMCs, obtained around atezolizumab (anti-PD-L1) treatment. The receptor was isolated from a man in his 60s with urothelial cancer. The DNA for the CDR3 is TGTGCCAGCAGTTACTCCGGACAGGGAGAAGAGACCCAGTACTTC. Its translation is CASSYSGQGEETQYF.